Detailed here is one TCR beta chain. One entry per CDR3 protein results from TCRdb running MiXCR on the 5' RACE reads. The sample consists of about 570,000 distinct CDR3 sequences, over 8.5% of them appearing once. The source of the sample is a study of identical twins. Germline lookup yields CDR1 KGHDR and CDR2 SFDVKD. V was cut by 3 bases and J by 2 bases, with 12 bases left in between. The CDR3 runs 15 residues. Healthy Caucasians supplied all donations. This sample was also put to use in a study of yellow fever vaccine responses in identical twins.

The origin of this receptor is a woman younger than 35 in good health. The J gene is TRBJ1-2, the V gene TRBV24-1; TRBD1 is a possible D gene (6 bases). The sample was PBMCs. CDR3 in amino acids: CATSDPGQRNYGYTF. In nucleotides, the CDR3 is TGTGCCACCAGTGATCCCGGACAGCGGAACTATGGCTACACCTTC.